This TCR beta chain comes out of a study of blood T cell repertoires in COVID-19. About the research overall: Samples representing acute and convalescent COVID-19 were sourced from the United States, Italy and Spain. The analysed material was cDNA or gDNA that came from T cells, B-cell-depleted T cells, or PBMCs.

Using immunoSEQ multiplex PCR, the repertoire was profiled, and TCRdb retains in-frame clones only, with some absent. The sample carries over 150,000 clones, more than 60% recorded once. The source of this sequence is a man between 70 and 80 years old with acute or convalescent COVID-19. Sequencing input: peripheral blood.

CDR3 DNA sequence: TGTGCCAGCAGCTTATTTGAGGGGGGGTCCTACGAGCAGTACTTC. It yields the protein CASSLFEGGSYEQYF. The chain combines TRBV7-6 with TRBJ2-7; TRBD2 might be the D (7 bases). The CDR3 extends over 15 amino acids. Germline assignment: CDR1 SGHVS and CDR2 FNYEAQ. Trimming removed 2 bases from V and 1 base from J, with 12 bases in between.